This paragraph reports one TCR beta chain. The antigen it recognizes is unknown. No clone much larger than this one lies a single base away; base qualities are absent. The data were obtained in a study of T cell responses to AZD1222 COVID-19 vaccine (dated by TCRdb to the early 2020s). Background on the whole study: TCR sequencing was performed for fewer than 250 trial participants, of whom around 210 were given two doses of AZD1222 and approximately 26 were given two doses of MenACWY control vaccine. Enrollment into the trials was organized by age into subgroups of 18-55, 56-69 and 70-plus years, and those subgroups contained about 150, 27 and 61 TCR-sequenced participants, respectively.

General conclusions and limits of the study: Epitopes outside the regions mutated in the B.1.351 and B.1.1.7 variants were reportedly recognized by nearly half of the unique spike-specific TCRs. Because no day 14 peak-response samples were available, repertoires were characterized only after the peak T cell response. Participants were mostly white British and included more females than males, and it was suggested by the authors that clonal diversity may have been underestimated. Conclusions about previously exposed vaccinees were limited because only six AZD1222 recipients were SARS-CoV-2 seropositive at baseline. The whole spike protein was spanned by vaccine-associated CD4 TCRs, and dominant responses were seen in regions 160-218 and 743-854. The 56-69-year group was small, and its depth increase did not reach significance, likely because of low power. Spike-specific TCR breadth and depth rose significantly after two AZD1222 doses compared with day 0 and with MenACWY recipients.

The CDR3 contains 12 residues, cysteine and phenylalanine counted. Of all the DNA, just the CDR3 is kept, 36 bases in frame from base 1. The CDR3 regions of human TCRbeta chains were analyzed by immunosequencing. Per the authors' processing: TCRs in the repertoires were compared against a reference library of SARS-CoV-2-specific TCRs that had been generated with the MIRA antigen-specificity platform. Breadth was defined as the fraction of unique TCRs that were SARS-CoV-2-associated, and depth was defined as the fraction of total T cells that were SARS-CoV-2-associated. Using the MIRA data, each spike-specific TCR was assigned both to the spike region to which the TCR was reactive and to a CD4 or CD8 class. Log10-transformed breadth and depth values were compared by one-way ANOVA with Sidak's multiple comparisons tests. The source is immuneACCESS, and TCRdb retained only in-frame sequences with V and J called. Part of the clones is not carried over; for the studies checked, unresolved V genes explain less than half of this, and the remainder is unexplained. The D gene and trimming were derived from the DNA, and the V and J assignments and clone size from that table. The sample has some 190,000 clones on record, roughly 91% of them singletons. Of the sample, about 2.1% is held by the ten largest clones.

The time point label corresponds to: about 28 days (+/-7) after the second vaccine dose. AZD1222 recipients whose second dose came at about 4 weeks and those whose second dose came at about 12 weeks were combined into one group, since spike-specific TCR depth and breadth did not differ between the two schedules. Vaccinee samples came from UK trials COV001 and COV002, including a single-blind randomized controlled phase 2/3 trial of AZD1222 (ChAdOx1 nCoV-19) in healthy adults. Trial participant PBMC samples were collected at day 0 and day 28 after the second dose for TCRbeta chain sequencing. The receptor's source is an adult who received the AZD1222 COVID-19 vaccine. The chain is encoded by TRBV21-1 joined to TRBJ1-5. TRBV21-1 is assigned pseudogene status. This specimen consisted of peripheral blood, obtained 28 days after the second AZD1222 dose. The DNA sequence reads TGTGCCAGCAGCAAAGATGACCAGCCCCAGCATTTT. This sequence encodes CASSKDDQPQHF.